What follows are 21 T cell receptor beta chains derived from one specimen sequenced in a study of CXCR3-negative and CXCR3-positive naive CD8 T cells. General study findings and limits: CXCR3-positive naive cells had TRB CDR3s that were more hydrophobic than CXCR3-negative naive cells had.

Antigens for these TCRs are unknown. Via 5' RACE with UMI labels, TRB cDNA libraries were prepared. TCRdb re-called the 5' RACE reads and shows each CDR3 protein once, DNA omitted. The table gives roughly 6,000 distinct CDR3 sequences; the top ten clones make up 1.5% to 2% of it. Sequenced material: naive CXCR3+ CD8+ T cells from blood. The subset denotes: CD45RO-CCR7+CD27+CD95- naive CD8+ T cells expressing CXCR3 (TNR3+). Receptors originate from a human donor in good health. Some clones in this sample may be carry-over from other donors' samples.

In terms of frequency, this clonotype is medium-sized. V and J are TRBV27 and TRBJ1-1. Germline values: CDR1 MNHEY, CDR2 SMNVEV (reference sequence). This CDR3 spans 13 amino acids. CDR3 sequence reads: CASSLGIYTEAFF.

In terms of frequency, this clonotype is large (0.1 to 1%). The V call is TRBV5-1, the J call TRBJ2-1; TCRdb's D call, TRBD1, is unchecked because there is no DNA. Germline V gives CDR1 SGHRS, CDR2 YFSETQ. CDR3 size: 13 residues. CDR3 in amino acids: CASSIRDNNEQFF.

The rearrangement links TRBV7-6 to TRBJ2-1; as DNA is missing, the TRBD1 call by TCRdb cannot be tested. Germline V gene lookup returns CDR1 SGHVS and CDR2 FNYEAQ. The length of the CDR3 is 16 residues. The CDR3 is CASSYTGPGFYNEQFF.

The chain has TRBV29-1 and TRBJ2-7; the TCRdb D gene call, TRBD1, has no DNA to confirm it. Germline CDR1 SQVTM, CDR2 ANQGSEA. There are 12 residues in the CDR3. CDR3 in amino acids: CSTRTGEYEQYF.

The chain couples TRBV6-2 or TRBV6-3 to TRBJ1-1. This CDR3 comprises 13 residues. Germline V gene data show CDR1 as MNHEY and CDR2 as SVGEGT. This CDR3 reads CASKVLPNTEAFF.

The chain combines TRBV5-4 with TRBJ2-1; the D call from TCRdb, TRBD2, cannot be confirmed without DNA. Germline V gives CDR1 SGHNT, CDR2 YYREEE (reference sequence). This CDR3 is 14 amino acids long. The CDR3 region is CASSLASGNNEQFF.

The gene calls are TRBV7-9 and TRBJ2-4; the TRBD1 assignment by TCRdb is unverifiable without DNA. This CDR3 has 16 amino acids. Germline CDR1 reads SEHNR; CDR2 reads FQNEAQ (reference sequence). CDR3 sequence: CASSSTKQGPKNIQYF. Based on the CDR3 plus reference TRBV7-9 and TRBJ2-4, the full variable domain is DTGVSQNPRHKITKRGQNVTFRCDPISEHNRLYWYRQTLGQGPEFLTYFQNEAQLEKSRLLSDRFSAERPKGSFSTLEIQRTEQGDSAMYLCASSSTKQGPKNIQYFGAGTRLSVL.

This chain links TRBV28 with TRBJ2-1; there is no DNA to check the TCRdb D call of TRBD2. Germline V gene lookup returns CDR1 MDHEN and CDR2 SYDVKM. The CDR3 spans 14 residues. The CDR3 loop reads CASSSGTYYNEQFF.

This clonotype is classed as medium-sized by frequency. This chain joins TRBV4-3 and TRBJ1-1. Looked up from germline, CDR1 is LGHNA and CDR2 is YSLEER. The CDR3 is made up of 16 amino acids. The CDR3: CASSQGSAVMNTEAFF.

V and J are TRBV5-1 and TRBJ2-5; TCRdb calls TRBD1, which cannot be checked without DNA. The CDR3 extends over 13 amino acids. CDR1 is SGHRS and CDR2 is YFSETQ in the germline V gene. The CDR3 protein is CASSPRGQETQYF.

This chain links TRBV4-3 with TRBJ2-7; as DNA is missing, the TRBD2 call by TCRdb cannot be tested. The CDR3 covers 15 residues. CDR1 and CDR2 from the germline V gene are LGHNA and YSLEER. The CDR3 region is CASSQDPGLADEQYF.

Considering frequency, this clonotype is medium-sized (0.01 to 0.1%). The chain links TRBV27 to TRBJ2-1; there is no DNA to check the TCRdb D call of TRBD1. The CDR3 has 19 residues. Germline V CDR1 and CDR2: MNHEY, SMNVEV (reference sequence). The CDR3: CASSYSRTGRLVSYNEQFF.

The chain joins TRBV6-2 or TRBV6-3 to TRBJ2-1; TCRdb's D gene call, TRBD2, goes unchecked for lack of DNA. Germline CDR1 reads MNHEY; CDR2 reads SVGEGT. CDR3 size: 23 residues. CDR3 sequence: CASSYIREVEGLAGGGSYNEQFF.

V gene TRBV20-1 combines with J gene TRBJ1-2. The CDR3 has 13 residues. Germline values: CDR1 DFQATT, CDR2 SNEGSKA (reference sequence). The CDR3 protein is CSARPAANYGYTF.

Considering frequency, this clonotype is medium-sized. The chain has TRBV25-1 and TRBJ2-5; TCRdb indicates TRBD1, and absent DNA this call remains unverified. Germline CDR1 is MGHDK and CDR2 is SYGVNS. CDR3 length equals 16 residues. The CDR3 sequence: CASSEWGIEGGETQYF.

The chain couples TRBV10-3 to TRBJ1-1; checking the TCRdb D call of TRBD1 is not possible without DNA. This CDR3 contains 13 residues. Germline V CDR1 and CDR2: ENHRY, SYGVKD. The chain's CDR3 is CAQSPALTGEAFF.

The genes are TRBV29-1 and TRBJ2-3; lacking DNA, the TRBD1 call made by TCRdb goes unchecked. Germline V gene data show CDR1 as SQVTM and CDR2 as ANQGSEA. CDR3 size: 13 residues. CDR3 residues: CSADGGRGDTQYF.

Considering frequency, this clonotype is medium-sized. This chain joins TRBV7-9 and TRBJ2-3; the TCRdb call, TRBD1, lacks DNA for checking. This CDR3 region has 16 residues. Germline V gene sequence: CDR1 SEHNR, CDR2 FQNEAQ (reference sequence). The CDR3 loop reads CASSSARDRVSDTQYF.

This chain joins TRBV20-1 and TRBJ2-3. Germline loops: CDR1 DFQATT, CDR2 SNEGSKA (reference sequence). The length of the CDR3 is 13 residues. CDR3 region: CSARQVNTDTQYF.

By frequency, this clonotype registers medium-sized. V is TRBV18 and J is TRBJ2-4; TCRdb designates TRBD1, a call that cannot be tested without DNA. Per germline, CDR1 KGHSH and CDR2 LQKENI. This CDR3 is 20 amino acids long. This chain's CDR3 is CASSPFGTEITPLAKNIQYF.

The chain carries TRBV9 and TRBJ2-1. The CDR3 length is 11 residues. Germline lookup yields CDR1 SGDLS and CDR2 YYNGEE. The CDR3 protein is CASSLDKWQFF. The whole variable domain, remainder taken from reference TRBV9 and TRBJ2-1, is DSGVTQTPKHLITATGQRVTLRCSPRSGDLSVYWYQQSLDQGLQFLIQYYNGEERAKGNILERFSAQQFPDLHSELNLSSLELGDSALYFCASSLDKWQFFGPGTRLTVL.